This T cell receptor (beta chain) stems from a study of OX40 agonist ivuxolimab in advanced cancers. V was pared by 5 bases and J by 7 bases, with 7 bases of the junction left unmatched. From germline, CDR1 is GTSNPN and CDR2 SVGIG (reference sequence). The CDR3 sequence is 14 residues long. The method was immunoSEQ multiplex PCR; TCRdb's version includes in-frame clones alone and lacks a portion of them. The sample has 50,000 to 55,000 clones; 80% to 90% are singletons. This sequence joins TRBV30 and TRBJ1-6, with 8 bases matching TRBD1. Sample: CD4+ or CD8+ T cells sorted from blood, taken in a trial of the OX40 agonist ivuxolimab. The TCR originated in an adult with an advanced solid tumor such as melanoma, head and neck, liver or kidney cancer. The CDR3 loop reads CAWEGTGDNSPLHF. In DNA, the CDR3 is TGTGCCTGGGAAGGGACAGGTGACAATTCACCCCTCCACTTT.